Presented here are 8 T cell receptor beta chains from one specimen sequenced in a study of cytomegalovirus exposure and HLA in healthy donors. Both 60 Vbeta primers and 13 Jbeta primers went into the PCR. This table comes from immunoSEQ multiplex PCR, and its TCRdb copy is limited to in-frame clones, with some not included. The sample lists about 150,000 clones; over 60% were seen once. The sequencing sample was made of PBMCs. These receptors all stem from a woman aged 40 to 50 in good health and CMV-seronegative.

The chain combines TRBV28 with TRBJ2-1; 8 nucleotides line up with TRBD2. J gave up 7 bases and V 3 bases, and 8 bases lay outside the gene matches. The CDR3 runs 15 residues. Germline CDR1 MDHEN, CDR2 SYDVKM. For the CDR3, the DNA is TGTGCCAGCAGTTTGGCGCGGGGGGACTGGAATGAGCAGTTCTTC. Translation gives CASSLARGDWNEQFF.

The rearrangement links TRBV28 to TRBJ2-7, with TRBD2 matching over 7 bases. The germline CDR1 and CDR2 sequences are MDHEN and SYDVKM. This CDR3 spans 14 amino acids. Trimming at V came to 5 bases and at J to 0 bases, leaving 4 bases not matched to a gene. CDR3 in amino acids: CASSASGSSYEQYF. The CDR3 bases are TGTGCCAGCAGTGCTAGCGGAAGCTCCTACGAGCAGTACTTC.

As DNA, the CDR3 is TGCAGCGTATCCGGACTAGGACAGACCTTCGTAGATACGCAGTATTTT. Protein product: CSVSGLGQTFVDTQYF. The chain recombines TRBV29-1 with TRBJ2-3; D is perhaps TRBD2 (7 bases). Germline CDR1 is SQVTM and CDR2 is ANQGSEA. Trimming pared 6 bases from V and 5 bases from J, leaving 24 bases between. The CDR3 contains 16 residues.

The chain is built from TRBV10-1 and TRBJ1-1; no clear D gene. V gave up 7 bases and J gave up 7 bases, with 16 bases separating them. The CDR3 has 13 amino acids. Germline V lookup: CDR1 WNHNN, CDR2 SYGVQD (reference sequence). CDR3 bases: TGCGCCAGCACCCCCAACATGGGCTATGAAGCTTTCTTT. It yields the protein CASTPNMGYEAFF.

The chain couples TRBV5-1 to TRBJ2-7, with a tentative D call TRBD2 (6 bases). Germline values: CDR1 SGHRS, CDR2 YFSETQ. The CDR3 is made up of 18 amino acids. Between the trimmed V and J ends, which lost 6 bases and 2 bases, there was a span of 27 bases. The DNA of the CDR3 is TGCGCCAGCACCCCGCTTGGTAGCGGAGCTTCTTTTCCCTACGAGCAGTACTTC. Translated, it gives CASTPLGSGASFPYEQYF.

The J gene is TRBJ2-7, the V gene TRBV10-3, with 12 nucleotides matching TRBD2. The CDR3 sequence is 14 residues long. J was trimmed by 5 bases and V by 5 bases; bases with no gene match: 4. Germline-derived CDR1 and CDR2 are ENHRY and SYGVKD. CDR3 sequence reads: CAISLTSGRDEQYF. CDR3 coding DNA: TGTGCCATCAGTCTGACTAGCGGGAGAGACGAGCAGTACTTC.

In nucleotides, the CDR3 is TGTGCCAGCAGTCAGGGTGGTGAAGCTTTCTTT. Amino acid sequence: CASSQGGEAFF. The chain recombines TRBV27 with TRBJ1-1, with a tentative D call TRBD1 (5 bases). The germline V gene has CDR1 MNHEY and CDR2 SMNVEV (reference sequence). The CDR3 spans 11 residues. V gave up 5 bases and J gave up 7 bases, with 8 bases separating them.

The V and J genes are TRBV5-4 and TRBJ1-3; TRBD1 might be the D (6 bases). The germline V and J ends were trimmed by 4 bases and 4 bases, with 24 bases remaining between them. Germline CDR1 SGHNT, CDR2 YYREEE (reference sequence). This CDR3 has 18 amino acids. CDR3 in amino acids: CASSLPGQYPSDGNTIYF. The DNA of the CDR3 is TGTGCCAGCAGCCTACCGGGACAATACCCCTCGGACGGAAACACCATATATTTT.